What follows are 30 T cell receptor beta chains derived from one specimen sequenced in a study of blood T cell repertoires in COVID-19. The table came from immunoSEQ multiplex PCR; TCRdb's copy has only in-frame clones and leaves some out. The sample holds around 130,000 clones, about four fifths seen once. Sequencing used peripheral blood. The receptors shown here come from a man aged 35-49 years with active or convalescent COVID-19.

V and J are TRBV6-5 and TRBJ2-1; 8 bases fit TRBD1. Losses at the gene ends were 7 bases for V and 4 bases for J; bases not matched to a gene: 6. This CDR3 has 14 residues. Germline V lookup: CDR1 MNHEY, CDR2 SVGAGI. The CDR3, as DNA: TGTGCCAGCACCCGGGGACAGGATTACAATGAGCAGTTCTTC. This encodes CASTRGQDYNEQFF.

This clone appeared a single time. The J gene is TRBJ2-2, the V gene TRBV29-1; TRBD2 aligns across 9 bases. The V gene end was trimmed by 6 bases and the J gene end by 7 bases; junction bases not matched to a gene: 9. CDR1 and CDR2 (germline): SQVTM, ANQGSEA. The CDR3 sequence is 14 residues long. Here the CDR3 DNA reads TGCAGCGTCGACCAGCGGGGGGAGGACGGGGAGCTGTTTTTT. This encodes CSVDQRGEDGELFF.

V usage is TRBV10-3 and J usage is TRBJ1-2; D call uncertain. Germline values: CDR1 ENHRY, CDR2 SYGVKD. Trimming cost V 6 bases and J 5 bases, with 13 bases left between them. The CDR3 spans 13 residues. The CDR3 loop is CAISLEVGYGYTF. The CDR3 nucleotides read TGTGCCATCAGCCTTGAGGTTGGATATGGCTACACCTTC.

The genes are TRBV5-1 and TRBJ2-2; D is possibly TRBD1 (6 bases). Trimming stripped 0 bases from V and 1 base from J, with 7 bases between. The CDR3 runs 15 residues. Germline CDR1 and CDR2: SGHRS and YFSETQ. The CDR3: CASSLGTENTGELFF. In DNA, the CDR3 is TGCGCCAGCAGCTTGGGGACAGAGAACACCGGGGAGCTGTTTTTT.

V and J are TRBV2 and TRBJ1-5; 10 positions match TRBD1. The CDR3 covers 17 residues. Germline values: CDR1 SNHLY, CDR2 FYNNEI. V lost 6 bases, J lost 2 bases, and 10 bases stayed unmatched. Written as DNA, the CDR3 is TGTGCCAGCAGCGACAGGGGGCTCGGAATGGGCAATCAGCCCCAGCATTTT. Encoded protein: CASSDRGLGMGNQPQHF.

The chain recombines TRBV2 with TRBJ2-7, with a weak D call TRBD1 (5 bases). V dropped 0 bases and J dropped 0 bases, with 9 bases sitting between them. Germline V lookup: CDR1 SNHLY, CDR2 FYNNEI. The CDR3 spans 15 residues. The CDR3 DNA reads as TGTGCCAGCAGTGAAGCAGGGGAAAGCTCCTACGAGCAGTACTTC. Its protein product is CASSEAGESSYEQYF.

This clone was seen a handful of times. The chain employs TRBV6-6 and TRBJ1-2; 9 bases agree with TRBD1. The CDR3 covers 14 residues. The germline CDR1 and CDR2 sequences are MNHNY and SVGAGI (reference sequence). The V gene end was trimmed by 6 bases and the J gene end by 8 bases; junction bases not matched to a gene: 10. CDR3 nucleotides: TGTGCCAGCAGGTCCGGGACAGGGATGCGCGGCTACACCTTC. Amino acids: CASRSGTGMRGYTF.

The chain is built from TRBV11-3 and TRBJ2-3, with a tentative D call TRBD1 (6 bases). This CDR3 has 14 amino acids. Germline lookup yields CDR1 SGHNT and CDR2 YENEEA. The V end was cut by 3 bases, the J end by 2 bases, with 9 bases between. The CDR3 region has the DNA TGTGCCAGCAGCTTGGGACACCTCACAGATACGCAGTATTTT. This translates into CASSLGHLTDTQYF.

The V and J genes are TRBV18 and TRBJ2-1; perhaps TRBD1 as D (6 bases). The CDR3 is 15 residues long. V was pared by 1 base and J by 7 bases, with 14 bases between. Per germline, CDR1 KGHSH and CDR2 LQKENI. CDR3 amino acids: CASSPLRDIPNEQFF. The CDR3 DNA is TGTGCCAGCTCACCACTCCGGGACATCCCTAATGAGCAGTTCTTC.

The chain couples TRBV30 to TRBJ2-3, with TRBD1 matching 9 bases. CDR1 is GTSNPN, CDR2 SVGIG, per germline (reference sequence). The trim removed 2 bases at V and 3 bases at J, leaving 6 bases unmatched. The CDR3 is made up of 15 amino acids. The CDR3: CAWSPQDRGTDTQYF. CDR3 nucleotide sequence: TGTGCCTGGAGTCCCCAGGACAGGGGAACAGATACGCAGTATTTT.

The chain has TRBV3-1 (or the pseudogene TRBV3-2) and TRBJ1-2; a possible D gene is TRBD1 (6 bases). This CDR3 comprises 14 residues. The V end was cut by 4 bases, the J end by 5 bases, with 14 bases between. CDR1 and CDR2 (germline): LGHDT, YNNKEL (reference sequence). CDR3 sequence reads: CASSPRGEGYGYTF. CDR3 nucleotides: TGTGCCAGCAGCCCCAGGGGAGAGGGGTATGGCTACACCTTC.

The V gene is TRBV10-3, the J gene TRBJ2-3; 7 nucleotides agree with TRBD2. V lost 11 bases, J lost 2 bases, and 4 bases stayed unmatched. The germline CDR1 and CDR2 sequences are ENHRY and SYGVKD. This CDR3 comprises 12 residues. The CDR3 here is CAGAGDTDTQYF. CDR3 bases: TGTGCCGGGGCGGGAGACACAGATACGCAGTATTTT.

The sample holds a few counts of this clone. The chain links TRBV30 to TRBJ2-7, with D perhaps TRBD1 (6 bases). The V end lost 4 bases, the J end lost 0 bases, and 13 bases lay between the germline ends. Germline CDR1 reads GTSNPN; CDR2 reads SVGIG (reference sequence). The CDR3 covers 14 residues. CDR3: CAWTRTVSSYEQYF. CDR3 sequence (DNA): TGTGCCTGGACCCGGACAGTCAGCTCCTACGAGCAGTACTTC.

The J gene is TRBJ2-1, the V gene TRBV19; 9 positions agree with TRBD2. Germline V gene sequence: CDR1 LNHDA, CDR2 SQIVND (reference sequence). Unmatched junction bases numbered 8, after V lost 0 bases and J lost 5 bases. The CDR3 covers 17 residues. The CDR3: CASSIDQGTSTNNEQFF. In DNA form, the CDR3 reads TGTGCCAGTAGTATAGATCAAGGGACTAGCACCAACAATGAGCAGTTCTTC.

This clone counts as large. The sample contains more than one DNA sequence encoding this CDR3. CDR3 amino acids: CASNPSGGAGETQYF. CDR3 nucleotide sequence: TGCGCCAGCAACCCGAGCGGGGGGGCCGGGGAGACCCAGTACTTC. The chain carries TRBV5-1 and TRBJ2-5; 10 bases line up with TRBD2. This CDR3 spans 15 amino acids. CDR1 SGHRS and CDR2 YFSETQ come from the germline V gene. The trim removed 6 bases at V and 5 bases at J, leaving 10 bases unmatched.

There are many counts of this clone. The rearrangement joins TRBV14 to TRBJ2-1, with a possible D match to TRBD2 (5 bases). The length of the CDR3 is 15 residues. Trimming cost V 4 bases and J 3 bases, with 13 bases left between them. Germline V CDR1 and CDR2: SGHDN, FVKESK. DNA of the CDR3: TGTGCCAGCAGCCCGAGCGGATTTAACTACAATGAGCAGTTCTTC. Protein: CASSPSGFNYNEQFF.

This rearrangement joins TRBV5-4 to TRBJ1-1; the match to TRBD1 covers 8 bases. With V trimmed by 4 bases and J by 7 bases, 6 bases remained unmatched. The CDR3 length is 13 residues. Germline values: CDR1 SGHNT, CDR2 YYREEE (reference sequence). The CDR3 is CASSTGQGLEAFF. Written as DNA, the CDR3 is TGTGCCAGCAGCACCGGACAGGGTCTTGAAGCTTTCTTT.

Regarding this clone: Mismatch with germline at one junction end may stem from a read error. The V call is TRBV4-3, the J call TRBJ2-7, with 7 bases that match TRBD1. CDR1 and CDR2 (germline): LGHNA, YSLEER. The length of the CDR3 is 14 residues. The CDR3 coding sequence is TGCGCCAGCAGCAAAGATGACAGGGACTACGAGCAGTACTTC. It encodes CASSKDDRDYEQYF.

The chain has TRBV9 and TRBJ2-1, with 8 bases that match TRBD2. V was pared by 6 bases and J by 4 bases, with 9 bases of the junction left unmatched. Germline CDR1 reads SGDLS; CDR2 reads YYNGEE. This CDR3 contains 15 residues. Here the CDR3 reads CASTPRGAGYNEQFF. CDR3 nucleotide sequence: TGTGCCAGCACACCGCGGGGGGCGGGATACAATGAGCAGTTCTTC.

The CDR3 DNA follows: TGTGCCAGTAGTACACGGGGAACAGGGGGCGCTTCCTATGGCTACACCTTC. It translates to CASSTRGTGGASYGYTF. The gene calls are TRBV19 and TRBJ1-2, with 9 bases identical to TRBD1. The CDR3 loop spans 17 amino acids. CDR1 is LNHDA and CDR2 is SQIVND in the germline V gene (reference sequence). With V trimmed by 4 bases and J by 4 bases, 13 bases remained unmatched.

This clone was picked up a small number of times. The chain couples TRBV19 to TRBJ1-3; TRBD1 agrees at 8 bases. V gave up 4 bases and J gave up 0 bases; unmatched junction bases: 2. The CDR3 is 15 amino acids. Germline V gene sequence: CDR1 LNHDA, CDR2 SQIVND (reference sequence). CDR3: CASSRTGSSGNTIYF. DNA of the CDR3: TGTGCCAGTAGTAGGACAGGGAGCTCTGGAAACACCATATATTTT.

The chain links TRBV12-3 or TRBV12-4 to TRBJ1-6, with unresolved D. The CDR3 has 13 amino acids. Trimming pared 5 bases from V and 7 bases from J, leaving 9 bases between. The CDR3 sequence: CASSPRVNSPLHF. CDR3 nucleotide sequence: TGTGCCAGCAGTCCCCGGGTCAATTCACCCCTCCACTTT.

This clone was counted a single time. The V and J genes are TRBV10-2 and TRBJ2-3; tentative D call: TRBD2 (5 bases). The V end was cut by 4 bases, the J end by 10 bases, with 15 bases between. Looked up from germline, CDR1 is WSHSY and CDR2 is SAAADI. This CDR3 is 13 amino acids long. The CDR3 loop reads CASSVRGKEAQYF. In DNA form, the CDR3 reads TGCGCCAGCAGTGTGAGAGGGAAGGAGGCGCAGTATTTT.

V and J are TRBV5-1 and TRBJ2-7; D uncertain. Looked up from germline, CDR1 is SGHRS and CDR2 is YFSETQ. V lost 0 bases and J 2 bases, leaving 9 bases between the germline ends. The CDR3 contains 14 residues. The CDR3 is CASSLEAGTYEQYF. Here the CDR3 DNA reads TGCGCCAGCAGCTTGGAGGCAGGAACCTACGAGCAGTACTTC.

The sample holds one count of this clone. This chain connects TRBV14 to TRBJ1-2; D is uncertain. V lost 5 bases to trimming and J lost 2 bases, with 9 bases between them. Germline V gene sequence: CDR1 SGHDN, CDR2 FVKESK. There are 13 residues in the CDR3. The CDR3 loop is CASSGSLNYGYTF. The CDR3 bases are TGTGCCAGCAGCGGTAGCCTCAACTATGGCTACACCTTC. Full variable domain (missing parts from reference TRBV14 and TRBJ1-2): EAGVTQFPSHSVIEKGQTVTLRCDPISGHDNLYWYRRVMGKEIKFLLHFVKESKQDESGMPNNRFLAERTGGTYSTLKVQPAELEDSGVYFCASSGSLNYGYTFGSGTRLTVV.

The chain joins TRBV2 to TRBJ2-7, with a tentative D call TRBD1 (6 bases). V was trimmed by 8 bases and J by 3 bases, leaving 11 bases between them. Germline CDR1 SNHLY, CDR2 FYNNEI. The CDR3 runs 12 residues. The CDR3 DNA sequence: TGTGCCAGCTGGGGGCTTAGCTACGAGCAGTACTTC. It codes for CASWGLSYEQYF.

The CDR3 region has the DNA TGTGCCAGCAGTTACGCCAGGTTCACAGATACGCAGTATTTT. Translation: CASSYARFTDTQYF. The rearrangement uses TRBV6-5 and TRBJ2-3, with no clear D. CDR3 length equals 14 residues. V lost 2 bases, J lost 2 bases, and 8 bases lay in between. Germline CDR1 and CDR2: MNHEY and SVGAGI.

The CDR3 spells CASSLVALAGTDTQYF. For the CDR3, the DNA is TGTGCCAGCAGCTTAGTGGCACTAGCGGGGACAGATACGCAGTATTTT. The chain employs TRBV7-2 and TRBJ2-3; 10 bases match TRBD2. The ends lost 1 base at V and 3 bases at J; junction bases unmatched: 4. Per germline, CDR1 SGHTA and CDR2 FQGNSA. The CDR3 runs 16 residues.

The CDR3 here is CATSDPGIQGVPDTQYF. The CDR3 DNA reads TGTGCCACCAGTGATCCGGGGATCCAGGGGGTCCCAGATACGCAGTATTTT. V is TRBV24-1 and J is TRBJ2-3; 7 bases agree with TRBD1. CDR1 is KGHDR, CDR2 SFDVKD, per germline. The ends lost 3 bases at V and 4 bases at J; junction bases unmatched: 12. The CDR3 length is 17 residues.

The genes are TRBV7-2 and TRBJ2-1; 11 positions agree with TRBD2. This CDR3 comprises 15 residues. Germline V gene data show CDR1 as SGHTA and CDR2 as FQGNSA. J was trimmed by 3 bases and V by 5 bases; bases with no gene match: 3. The CDR3 DNA is TGTGCCAGCAGCCCCGGACTAGCGGGCTACAATGAGCAGTTCTTC. Its translation is CASSPGLAGYNEQFF.